The next 20 T cell receptor beta chains were all read from a single sample in a study of blood T cell repertoires in COVID-19. Only in-frame clones appear in the TCRdb table, and some are missing; sequencing was by immunoSEQ multiplex PCR. The profile shows 320,000 or so clones, 85% of them singletons. What was sequenced was PBMCs or T cells enriched from blood (not recorded which). These receptors all come from a woman aged 25 to 39 who had been exposed to COVID-19.

The chain combines TRBV25-1 with TRBJ2-5; 7 bases are a match to TRBD2. V shed 5 bases, J shed 3 bases, and the junction held 12 bases outside the gene matches. Germline V CDR1 and CDR2: MGHDK, SYGVNS. CDR3 length equals 16 residues. The DNA of the CDR3 is TGTGCCAGCAGTTTTAAGACTAGCTCCTTGGAAGAGACCCAGTACTTC. It is translated as CASSFKTSSLEETQYF.

This clone was detected once. CDR3 DNA sequence: TGTGCCAGCAGCTCTGAGGGTGAAAGAAGGAATTCACCCCTCCACTTT. This translates into CASSSEGERRNSPLHF. The gene calls are TRBV7-9 and TRBJ1-6; D call uncertain. Germline loops: CDR1 SEHNR, CDR2 FQNEAQ (reference sequence). CDR3 length: 16 residues. V was clipped by 4 bases and J by 7 bases, with 17 bases between them.

This chain uses TRBV6-2 or TRBV6-3 with TRBJ2-5; TRBD2 aligns across 16 bases. CDR3 size: 17 residues. With 0 bases clipped from V and 5 bases from J, the junction kept 3 bases outside the gene matches. CDR1 and CDR2 from the germline V gene are MNHEY and SVGEGT. The DNA of the CDR3 is TGTGCCAGCAGTTACTCGGGACTAGCGGGGGGGCGGGAGACCCAGTACTTC. It specifies CASSYSGLAGGRETQYF.

This chain connects TRBV7-9 to TRBJ1-2; 7 bases are a match to TRBD1. CDR1 is SEHNR, CDR2 FQNEAQ, per germline (reference sequence). V lost 3 bases to trimming and J lost 8 bases; unmatched junction nucleotides: 3. CDR3 length: 12 amino acids. This CDR3 reads CASSFGQAGYTF. The DNA for the CDR3 is TGTGCCAGCAGCTTTGGACAGGCAGGCTACACCTTC. The whole variable domain, remainder taken from reference TRBV7-9 and TRBJ1-2, is DTGVSQNPRHKITKRGQNVTFRCDPISEHNRLYWYRQTLGQGPEFLTYFQNEAQLEKSRLLSDRFSAERPKGSFSTLEIQRTEQGDSAMYLCASSFGQAGYTFGSGTRLTVV.

The chain employs TRBV30 and TRBJ1-2, with no clear D. Germline V gene data show CDR1 as GTSNPN and CDR2 as SVGIG (reference sequence). V lost 5 bases and J lost 0, with 13 bases in between. The CDR3 has 14 amino acids. Here the CDR3 DNA reads TGTGCCTGGTGGAGGCAGGAAGCTAACTATGGCTACACCTTC. It translates to CAWWRQEANYGYTF.

The rearrangement links TRBV9 to TRBJ1-2; the match to TRBD1 covers 7 bases. The CDR3 is made up of 15 amino acids. Germline V gene lookup returns CDR1 SGDLS and CDR2 YYNGEE. V lost 1 base and J lost 8; bases outside the gene matches: 11. In nucleotides, the CDR3 is TGTGCCAGCAGCGTAAACAGGGGCGGAGACCGAGGCTACACCTTC. This translates into CASSVNRGGDRGYTF.

J is TRBJ2-1 and V is TRBV24-1; a weak D match, TRBD1 (6 bases). The CDR3 contains 16 residues. V was trimmed by 2 bases and J by 1 base, leaving 11 bases between them. The germline V gene has CDR1 KGHDR and CDR2 SFDVKD. The CDR3 reads CATSDWGRGSYNEQFF. CDR3 DNA: TGTGCCACCAGTGATTGGGGCAGGGGATCCTACAATGAGCAGTTCTTC.

This clone was seen a handful of times. V gene TRBV25-1 combines with J gene TRBJ1-4; D may be TRBD1 (5 bases). Per germline, CDR1 MGHDK and CDR2 SYGVNS. V lost 2 bases and J 8 bases, leaving 15 bases between the germline ends. This CDR3 is built from 15 residues. The CDR3 sequence is CASSEGYRITEKLFF. CDR3 bases: TGTGCCAGCAGTGAAGGGTACAGGATTACAGAAAAACTGTTTTTT.

CDR3 DNA sequence: TGTGCCAGCAGCTACAGGGGGCTCAGCTCTGGAAACACCATATATTTT. Protein: CASSYRGLSSGNTIYF. The V and J genes are TRBV5-6 and TRBJ1-3; 9 nucleotides align to TRBD1. With V trimmed by 3 bases and J by 0 bases, 4 bases remained unmatched. This CDR3 has 16 amino acids. Germline CDR1 SGHDT, CDR2 YYEEEE.

The V call is TRBV14, the J call TRBJ2-3, with no clear D. Germline V gene sequence: CDR1 SGHDN, CDR2 FVKESK. V lost 4 bases, J lost 1 base, and 6 bases lay in between. The CDR3 has 13 residues. CDR3 protein: CASSPRGTDTQYF. The CDR3 DNA follows: TGTGCCAGCAGCCCCCGGGGCACAGATACGCAGTATTTT.

The chain links TRBV11-2 to TRBJ1-6, with TRBD1 matching over 7 bases. The V gene's germline CDR1 is SGHAT and CDR2 FQNNGV. The CDR3 contains 15 residues. V gave up 0 bases and J gave up 7 bases; unmatched junction bases: 3. The CDR3 loop is CASSLDPTGNSPLHF. CDR3 DNA: TGTGCCAGCAGCTTAGATCCGACAGGGAATTCACCCCTCCACTTT.

This chain uses TRBV4-2 with TRBJ1-6, with 7 bases that match TRBD1. CDR3 length equals 19 residues. Germline loops: CDR1 LGHNA, CDR2 YNFKEQ. V lost 1 base, J lost 4 bases, and 13 bases stayed unmatched. The CDR3 sequence is CASSQGVMRTGQYNSPLHF. Here the CDR3 DNA reads TGTGCCAGCAGCCAAGGGGTGATGCGGACAGGACAGTATAATTCACCCCTCCACTTT.

The chain uses TRBV6-5 and TRBJ1-3; no firm D call. CDR3 length: 15 amino acids. V was clipped by 8 bases and J by 1 base, with 15 bases between them. Germline CDR1 reads MNHEY; CDR2 reads SVGAGI. The CDR3 here is CASGRSGRSGNTIYF. The CDR3 coding sequence is TGTGCCAGCGGGAGGAGTGGGCGATCTGGAAACACCATATATTTT.

The chain links TRBV6-4 to TRBJ1-6; 8 bases fit TRBD1. The CDR3 totals 17 residues. Per the germline V gene, CDR1 is MRHNA and CDR2 is SNTAGT. Trimming removed 2 bases from V and 9 bases from J; junction bases left unmatched: 12. CDR3 protein: CASSDGRGRVHISPLHF. The DNA for the CDR3 is TGTGCCAGCAGTGACGGCAGGGGGCGGGTTCATATTTCACCCCTCCACTTT.

The V and J genes are TRBV6-5 and TRBJ1-3; no reliable D call. Germline V lookup: CDR1 MNHEY, CDR2 SVGAGI. CDR3 length equals 13 residues. V lost 7 bases, J lost 2 bases, and 9 bases lay in between. CDR3 loop: CASMLTPGNTIYF. For the CDR3, the DNA is TGTGCCAGCATGTTGACTCCTGGAAACACCATATATTTT.

In DNA form, the CDR3 reads TGTGCCAGCAGCCTAGGCCGGGACAGGGGATACGAGCAGTACTTC. It specifies CASSLGRDRGYEQYF. The chain uses TRBV7-3 and TRBJ2-7, with 10 positions matching TRBD1. The CDR3 has 15 residues. The V segment lost 5 bases and the J segment 4 bases; nucleotides outside the gene matches: 8. Germline V lookup: CDR1 SGHTA, CDR2 FQGTGA.

The V and J genes are TRBV28 and TRBJ1-1; tentative D call: TRBD1 (5 bases). This CDR3 is 14 amino acids long. The germline CDR1 and CDR2 sequences are MDHEN and SYDVKM. V was cut by 7 bases and J by 5 bases, with 17 bases left in between. The CDR3 DNA reads TGTGCCAGCAAGACCGACAGAATAATAACTGAAGCTTTCTTT. This codes for CASKTDRIITEAFF.

This clone was seen a handful of times. This chain uses TRBV10-1 with TRBJ2-7; D ambiguous. V shed 4 bases and J shed 0 bases, with 10 bases lying between them. Germline-derived CDR1 and CDR2 are WNHNN and SYGVQD (reference sequence). The CDR3 totals 14 residues. CDR3 nucleotide sequence: TGCGCCAGCAGTGTAGGCGGAAGCTCCTACGAGCAGTACTTC. Amino acids: CASSVGGSSYEQYF.

The genes are TRBV30 and TRBJ2-7; no clear D gene. The CDR3 loop spans 11 amino acids. Per germline, CDR1 GTSNPN and CDR2 SVGIG (reference sequence). Trimming stripped 3 bases from V and 3 bases from J, with 6 bases between. Here the CDR3 DNA reads TGTGCCTGGAGCTTCCTCTACGAGCAGTACTTC. Its translation: CAWSFLYEQYF. Using reference TRBV30 and TRBJ2-7 for the parts outside the CDR3, the full variable domain is SQTIHQWPATLVQPVGSPLSLECTVEGTSNPNLYWYRQAAGRGLQLLFYSVGIGQISSEVPQNLSASRPQDRQFILSSKKLLLSDSGFYLCAWSFLYEQYFGPGTRLTVT.

This rearrangement joins TRBV29-1 to TRBJ1-2, with 7 bases aligning to TRBD1. The CDR3 is 13 residues long. Germline lookup yields CDR1 SQVTM and CDR2 ANQGSEA. J was trimmed by 3 bases and V by 6 bases; bases with no gene match: 7. The CDR3 is CSVGTADHYGYTF. CDR3 nucleotide sequence: TGCAGCGTGGGGACAGCCGATCACTATGGCTACACCTTC.